This T cell receptor (beta chain) was recorded in a study of human T cells and chemical hapten exposure. The germline CDR1 and CDR2 sequences are SGHRS and YFSETQ. The CDR3 spans 15 residues. Trimming removed 3 bases from V and 6 bases from J; junction bases left unmatched: 5. The study, taken as a whole, reports: Expanded TCR counts at PT1 went up together with patch test score, a positive correlation.

Time point: patch test 1, 2 weeks after DPC sensitization. As for treatment: therapeutic diphenylcyclopropenone sensitization with weekly scalp DPC. Every patch test was put on after a blood sample was taken. In the original processing: Sampled TCR counts reached a median of roughly 100,000 per sample, with values ranging from 23,224 to 690,600. One entry per CDR3 protein, called by TCRdb with MiXCR from the RACE reads. These V and J calls rely on TCRdb rather than the paper's analysis. The sample lists approximately 110,000 distinct CDR3 sequences, roughly 9.6% occurring once. This clonotype was found many times. As yet, its antigen is unknown.

The sequenced sample was whole blood, obtained in connection with sensitization to the hapten diphenylcyclopropenone (DPC). The chain carries TRBV5-1 and TRBJ2-1, with TRBD2 matching 11 bases. The clonotype comes from a woman between 40 and 50 years old with alopecia areata. Some clones in this sample may be carry-over from other donors' samples. CDR3 protein: CASSSGTSGANEQFF. CDR3 in DNA: TGCGCCAGCAGCTCAGGGACTAGCGGAGCCAATGAGCAGTTCTTC.